The sequence of this T cell receptor (beta chain) was determined in a study of cytomegalovirus exposure and HLA in healthy donors. The study ran its PCR with 60 Vbeta and 13 Jbeta primers. Method: immunoSEQ multiplex PCR; TCRdb's copy keeps in-frame clones and lacks some. The sample shows roughly 59,000 clones, 60% to 70% of them seen only once. The sample comprised PBMCs. The sequence was obtained from a man between 35 and 55 years old in good health and CMV-seropositive.

The CDR3 loop is CASSQVRDYQQRGTQYF. CDR3 nucleotides: TGTGCCAGCAGCCAAGTCCGGGACTACCAACAAAGGGGGACCCAGTACTTC. The chain uses TRBV4-2 and TRBJ2-5; 7 bases agree with TRBD2. Germline V gene data show CDR1 as LGHNA and CDR2 as YNFKEQ. The CDR3 totals 17 residues. Trimming cost V 1 base and J 7 bases; bases outside gene matches: 15.